This entry lists 6 T cell receptor beta chains sequenced from one sample in a study of beta chain features in type 1 diabetes. Study findings and constraints: Across all four CD4+ subsets, people with type 1 diabetes showed modestly shorter TCRB CDR3s.

TCRB transcripts that were expressed got sequenced, as all of the isolated RNA had been reverse transcribed. The data were produced by immunoSEQ multiplex PCR, yet TCRdb's version contains in-frame clones alone and is incomplete. The sample records under 850,000 clones, over 10% being singletons. The antigens these receptors bind are not known. Sequencing was done on a sample of naive CD4+ T cells from blood. These receptors were collected from a man younger than 30 with type 1 diabetes.

The rearrangement joins TRBV30 to TRBJ1-3; no firm D call. Germline V gene data show CDR1 as GTSNPN and CDR2 as SVGIG (reference sequence). The CDR3 runs to 13 residues. Trimming shortened V by 3 bases and J by 0 bases, and 6 bases separated the two germline ends. CDR3 sequence reads: CAWSAVSGNTIYF. CDR3 DNA: TGTGCCTGGAGCGCGGTCTCTGGAAACACCATATATTTT.

CDR3 amino acids: CASSSRIGTPNNEQFF. CDR3 DNA: TGTGCCAGCAGCTCGAGAATCGGGACACCTAACAATGAGCAGTTCTTC. The chain carries TRBV7-8 and TRBJ2-1; D may be TRBD1 (6 bases). The germline gives CDR1 SGHVS, CDR2 FQNEAQ. V lost 4 bases to trimming and J lost 5 bases, with 18 bases between them. The CDR3 is made up of 16 amino acids.

This clone has only a few counts. The chain has TRBV13 and TRBJ2-5; possibly TRBD2 for D (5 bases). Germline CDR1 and CDR2: PRHDT and FYEKMQ (reference sequence). Trimming removed 5 bases at V and 5 bases at J, with 12 bases between. The CDR3 totals 13 residues. The CDR3 sequence is CASSPRGYETQYF. The CDR3 nucleotides are TGTGCCAGCAGCCCCCGGGGTTACGAGACCCAGTACTTC.

This clone has only a few counts. V is TRBV11-2 and J is TRBJ2-2; possible D gene TRBD1, 5 bases. With 5 bases removed from V and 0 bases from J, the gap between germline ends came to 13 bases. Germline assignment: CDR1 SGHAT and CDR2 FQNNGV. The CDR3 is made up of 16 amino acids. The CDR3 DNA follows: TGTGCCAGCAGCCCTGGGCAGGGCTCGAACACCGGGGAGCTGTTTTTT. Amino acids: CASSPGQGSNTGELFF.

The sample holds a few counts of this clone. The CDR3 DNA reads TGTGCCAGCAGCTCACTAGCGGGGGACGGTGAGCAGTTCTTC. This sequence encodes CASSSLAGDGEQFF. This chain uses TRBV7-9 with TRBJ2-1; 11 bases agree with TRBD2. Germline CDR1 reads SEHNR; CDR2 reads FQNEAQ (reference sequence). The ends lost 4 bases at V and 9 bases at J; junction bases unmatched: 5. The length of the CDR3 is 14 residues.

This clone turned up a few times. This chain connects TRBV5-1 to TRBJ2-1, with 7 positions matching TRBD1. CDR3 size: 14 residues. Trimming at V came to 3 bases and at J to 2 bases, leaving 2 bases not matched to a gene. Germline V gene lookup returns CDR1 SGHRS and CDR2 YFSETQ. The CDR3 reads CASSWDSTYNEQFF. CDR3 DNA: TGCGCCAGCAGCTGGGACAGTACCTACAATGAGCAGTTCTTC. The whole variable domain, filled in from reference TRBV5-1 and TRBJ2-1, reads KAGVTQTPRYLIKTRGQQVTLSCSPISGHRSVSWYQQTPGQGLQFLFEYFSETQRNKGNFPGRFSGRQFSNSRSEMNVSTLELGDSALYLCASSWDSTYNEQFFGPGTRLTVL.